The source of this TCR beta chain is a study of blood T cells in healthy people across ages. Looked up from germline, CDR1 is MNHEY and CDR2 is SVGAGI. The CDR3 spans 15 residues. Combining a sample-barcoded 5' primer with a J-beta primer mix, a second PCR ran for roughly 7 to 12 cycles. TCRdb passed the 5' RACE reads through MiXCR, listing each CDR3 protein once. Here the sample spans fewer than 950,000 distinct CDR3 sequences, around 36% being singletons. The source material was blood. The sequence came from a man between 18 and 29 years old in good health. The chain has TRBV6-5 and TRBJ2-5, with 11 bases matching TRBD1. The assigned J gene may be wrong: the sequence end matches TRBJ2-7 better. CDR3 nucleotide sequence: TGTGCCAGCAGTTACGGGACAGGGGGAACCTACGAGCAGTACTTC. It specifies CASSYGTGGTYEQYF.